The rows below give T cell receptor beta chains drawn from one sample of a study of cytomegalovirus exposure and HLA in healthy donors. Assay: immunoSEQ multiplex PCR; the TCRdb copy retains only in-frame clones and omits some. The sample has over 90,000 clones; approximately 75% are singletons. Material: PBMCs. All receptors derive from a female donor in good health and CMV-seropositive. The CDR3 runs from the conserved cysteine through the conserved F or W.

>TRBV2|TRBJ1-6
CASVHPGFFSPLHF
>TRBV11-2|TRBJ1-1
CASSFLSTEAFF
>TRBV18|TRBJ2-1
CASSPGRDRGGEQFF
>TRBV7-2|TRBJ2-7
CASSPRHRSSYEQYF
>TRBV4-3|TRBJ1-2
CASSQDRGAGYGYTF
>TRBV6-5|TRBJ2-7
CASSPGQGNEQYF
>TRBV7-9|TRBJ1-6
CASSRDRGTSSTPLHF
>TRBV11-3|TRBJ2-5
CASSLGFFRGQETQYF
>TRBV6-6|TRBJ1-3
CASKGGSGNTIYF
>TRBV29-1|TRBJ2-5
CSVPTSGGRETQYF
>TRBV28|TRBJ1-1
CASTETGGVTEAFF
>TRBV4-3|TRBJ2-3
CASSQDLRGLDTQYF
>TRBV5-8|TRBJ1-2
CASSPEHPNYGYTF
>TRBV7-2|TRBJ1-5
CASSFYNQPQHF
>TRBV5-4|TRBJ1-2
CASSRPSGTENYGYTF
>TRBV4-3|TRBJ2-2
CASSTGPNTGELFF
>TRBV2|TRBJ1-2
CASTRGAGDGYTF
>TRBV6-4|TRBJ2-3
CASSAGTGATDTQYF
>TRBV4-3|TRBJ2-1
CASSQDSGGLNNEQFF
>TRBV28|TRBJ1-1
CASRRGLPGTEAFF
>TRBV2|TRBJ2-7
CASTPRRWAGNSYEQYF
>TRBV29-1|TRBJ2-7
CSVVGLLTEQYF
>TRBV2|TRBJ2-7
CASSAEGHEQYF
>TRBV7-3|TRBJ2-1
CASSPPNGGQFF
>TRBV30|TRBJ2-3
CAWTPGGVGDTQYF
>TRBV6-6|TRBJ1-5
CASTQRGGSNQPQHF
>TRBV10-3|TRBJ1-1
CAIRASEAGAFF
>TRBV11-2|TRBJ2-1
CASSLPRAEQFF
>TRBV5-1|TRBJ2-2
CASKEGDTGELFF
>TRBV11-1|TRBJ2-5
CASSLTSGLETQYF
>TRBV14|TRBJ2-3
CASSPSVRTSGREADTQYF
>TRBV4-1|TRBJ2-7
CASSREGGYEQYF
>TRBV2|TRBJ2-7
CASSAWGGTDDYEQYF
>TRBV14|TRBJ2-3
CASSRLAPTDTQYF
>TRBV30|TRBJ2-7
CAGGQGASYEQYF
>TRBV28|TRBJ1-5
CASSFTLGQNQPQHF
>TRBV5-1|TRBJ2-2
CASSLGLAARELFF
>TRBV18|TRBJ2-7
CASSRLAVWEQYF
>TRBV7-7|TRBJ2-1
CASSLGGAANEQFF
>TRBV7-8|TRBJ2-7
CASSLVVGAYEQYF
>TRBV25-1|TRBJ2-1
CASSDGTVDNEQFF
>TRBV7-2|TRBJ2-7
CASSLGTVRYEQYF
>TRBV5-8|TRBJ1-6
CASSLFQAASSSPLHF
>TRBV5-1|TRBJ1-6
CASSIRQADSPLHF
>TRBV18|TRBJ1-2
CASSPPAGFVGYTF
>TRBV18|TRBJ1-5
CASSPGQGNQPQHF
>TRBV5-6|TRBJ1-6
CASSLPGSRPLHF
>TRBV5-1|TRBJ1-2
CASSFSQGDGYGYTF
>TRBV7-2|TRBJ2-1
CASSPAGGNSYNEQFF
>TRBV5-6|TRBJ1-2
CASSFNRGTYGYTF
>TRBV6-6|TRBJ2-1
CASNPPGQGPNEQFF
>TRBV19|TRBJ1-2
CASTRTGPGGYTF
>TRBV6-5|TRBJ1-2
CASSYSRDVYGYTF
>TRBV7-6|TRBJ2-1
CASSLDGNEQFF
>TRBV7-2|TRBJ1-1
CASSFGLTVNTEAFF
>TRBV7-2|TRBJ2-7
CASSSRTSGRAVYEQYF
>TRBV4-3|TRBJ1-1
CASSPRDRPLITEAFF